Listed here is a single TCR beta chain. The germline CDR1 and CDR2 sequences are LGHDT and YNNKEL (reference sequence). This CDR3 is built from 15 residues. V lost 4 bases, J lost 7 bases, and 8 bases stayed unmatched. The sample belongs to a study of blood T cell repertoires in COVID-19. The repertoire was sequenced with immunoSEQ multiplex PCR; TCRdb's copy has only in-frame clones and lacks some. The data contain about 300,000 clones, 85% of them singletons. Source material: PBMCs or T cells enriched from blood (not recorded which). The receptor was derived from a woman aged 25 to 39 who had been exposed to COVID-19. The chain uses TRBV3-1 (or the pseudogene TRBV3-2) and TRBJ1-4; TRBD1 agrees at 8 bases. CDR3 protein: CASSPYFGQGEKLFF. The CDR3 nucleotides are TGTGCCAGCAGCCCATATTTTGGACAGGGTGAAAAACTGTTTTTT.